This TCR beta chain was captured in a study of blood T cells in healthy people across ages. The CDR3 length is 13 residues. Germline-derived CDR1 and CDR2 are SGHTA and FQGTGA. The germline V and J ends were trimmed by 7 bases and 6 bases, with 13 bases remaining between them. Findings and caveats of the study: Not knowing donor CMV status may have confounded expanded clonotype changes. It was the long-lived donors that had more naive CD4+ cells and higher diversity than aged donors.

The authors ran a second PCR of about 7 to 12 cycles using a sample-barcoded 5' primer and a J-beta primer mix. One entry per CDR3 protein, called by TCRdb with MiXCR from the 5' RACE reads. The repertoire consists of hundreds of thousands of distinct CDR3 sequences, with around 32% occurring once and the leading ten covering over 15%. This clonotype was seen repeatedly, ten times or more. Its antigen is not known. The chain combines TRBV7-3 with TRBJ2-1, with a tentative D call TRBD1 (6 bases). Sequencing was carried out using blood. This TCR was sampled from a woman over 75 in good health. DNA of the CDR3: TGTGCCAGCAAACACCCAGGGGCCAATGAGCAGTTCTTC. This translates into CASKHPGANEQFF.